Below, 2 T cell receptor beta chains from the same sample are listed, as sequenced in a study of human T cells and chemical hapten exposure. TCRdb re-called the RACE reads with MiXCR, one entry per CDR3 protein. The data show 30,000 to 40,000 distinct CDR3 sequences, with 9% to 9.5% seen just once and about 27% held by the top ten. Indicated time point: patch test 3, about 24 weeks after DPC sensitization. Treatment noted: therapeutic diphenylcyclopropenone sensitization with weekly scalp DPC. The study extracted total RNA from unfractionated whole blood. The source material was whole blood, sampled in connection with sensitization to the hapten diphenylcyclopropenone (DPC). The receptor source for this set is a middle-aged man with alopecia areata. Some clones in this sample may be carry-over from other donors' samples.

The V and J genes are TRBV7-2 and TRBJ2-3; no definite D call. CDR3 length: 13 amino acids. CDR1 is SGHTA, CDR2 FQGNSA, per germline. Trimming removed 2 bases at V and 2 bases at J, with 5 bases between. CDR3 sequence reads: CASSLLPTDTQYF. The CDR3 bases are TGTGCCAGCAGCTTACTGCCCACAGATACGCAGTATTTT.

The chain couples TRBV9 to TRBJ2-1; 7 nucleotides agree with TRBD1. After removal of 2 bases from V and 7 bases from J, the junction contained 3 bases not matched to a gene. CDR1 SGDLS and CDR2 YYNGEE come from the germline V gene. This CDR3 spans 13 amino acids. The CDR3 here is CASSVLQGNEQFF. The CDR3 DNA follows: TGTGCCAGCAGCGTCCTACAGGGGAATGAGCAGTTCTTC.